This entry lists 14 T cell receptor beta chains sequenced from one sample in a study of beta chain features in type 1 diabetes. These receptors' targets are unknown. TCRB transcripts that were expressed got sequenced, as all of the isolated RNA had been reverse transcribed. The assay was immunoSEQ multiplex PCR, and TCRdb's table has in-frame clones only and misses some. The sample yields fewer than 450,000 clones, about 14% seen once. Whole-study findings and limits: In all four CD4+ subsets, TCRB CDR3 length was significantly, moderately reduced in type 1 diabetes.

The source material was naive CD4+ T cells from blood. The source is a woman younger than 35 with type 1 diabetes.

This chain links TRBV15 with TRBJ2-2, with a possible D match to TRBD2 (5 bases). The CDR3 has 15 residues. Germline CDR1 reads LNHNV; CDR2 reads YYDKDF (reference sequence). V shed 0 bases and J shed 2 bases, with 7 bases lying between them. The CDR3, as DNA: TGTGCCACCAGCAGAGATCGGGGAAACACCGGGGAGCTGTTTTTT. Translation: CATSRDRGNTGELFF.

The chain uses TRBV7-2 and TRBJ2-1, with 12 bases identical to TRBD2. The germline gives CDR1 SGHTA, CDR2 FQGNSA. CDR3 length equals 16 residues. V lost 0 bases and J lost 7; bases outside the gene matches: 4. The CDR3 nucleotides read TGTGCCAGCAGCTTAGCGCAGACTAGCGGGAGTAATGAGCAGTTCTTC. This translates into CASSLAQTSGSNEQFF.

This chain uses TRBV5-4 with TRBJ2-3; D call uncertain. The CDR3 runs 13 residues. Germline V gene sequence: CDR1 SGHNT, CDR2 YYREEE (reference sequence). V was clipped by 4 bases and J by 6 bases, with 12 bases between them. This chain's CDR3 is CASSAQVDDTQYF. The CDR3 region has the DNA TGTGCCAGCAGCGCCCAGGTAGATGATACGCAGTATTTT.

The V and J genes are TRBV28 and TRBJ2-7, with TRBD1 matching 7 bases. The CDR3 runs 15 residues. The junction had 13 bases not matched to a gene; V was cut back by 2 bases and J by 9 bases. Looked up from germline, CDR1 is MDHEN and CDR2 is SYDVKM. The CDR3, as DNA: TGTGCCAGCAGTTTAGGGGACAGCCTGTCGGCGGTGCAGTACTTC. It yields the protein CASSLGDSLSAVQYF.

The chain has TRBV5-8 and TRBJ1-5; 7 bases are shared with TRBD1. Trimming cost V 3 bases and J 9 bases; bases outside gene matches: 3. Germline loops: CDR1 SGHTS, CDR2 YDEGEE. The CDR3 sequence is 12 residues long. The CDR3: CASSSDRAPQHF. The CDR3 DNA follows: TGTGCCAGCAGCTCCGACAGGGCGCCCCAGCATTTT.

This clone was found once. This chain connects TRBV5-1 to TRBJ2-5; D may be TRBD1 (7 bases). V was clipped by 0 bases and J by 4 bases, with 13 bases between them. CDR3 length: 15 residues. Per germline, CDR1 SGHRS and CDR2 YFSETQ. CDR3: CASSLAAGGRETQYF. In DNA form, the CDR3 reads TGCGCCAGCAGCTTGGCGGCAGGGGGGCGAGAGACCCAGTACTTC. Combining the CDR3 with reference TRBV5-1 and TRBJ2-5 gives the whole variable domain KAGVTQTPRYLIKTRGQQVTLSCSPISGHRSVSWYQQTPGQGLQFLFEYFSETQRNKGNFPGRFSGRQFSNSRSEMNVSTLELGDSALYLCASSLAAGGRETQYFGPGTRLLVL.

This clone was found a few times. The V gene is TRBV7-9, the J gene TRBJ2-5, with D perhaps matching TRBD1 (6 bases). The CDR3 length is 15 residues. V gave up 2 bases and J gave up 1 base, with 11 bases separating them. Per germline, CDR1 SEHNR and CDR2 FQNEAQ (reference sequence). This CDR3 reads CASSLLRGIQETQYF. For the CDR3, the DNA is TGTGCCAGCAGCTTATTAAGGGGGATCCAAGAGACCCAGTACTTC.

The CDR3 is CASSRDFLSGEQFF. The CDR3 DNA follows: TGTGCCAGCAGTCGGGACTTCCTTTCGGGTGAGCAGTTCTTC. This rearrangement joins TRBV28 to TRBJ2-1, with D perhaps TRBD2 (6 bases). The CDR3 has 14 amino acids. The V and J ends lost 5 bases and 9 bases respectively, with 17 bases between them. Germline V gives CDR1 MDHEN, CDR2 SYDVKM. Filled out from reference TRBV28 and TRBJ2-1, the complete variable domain reads DVKVTQSSRYLVKRTGEKVFLECVQDMDHENMFWYRQDPGLGLRLIYFSYDVKMKEKGDIPEGYSVSREKKERFSLILESASTNQTSMYLCASSRDFLSGEQFFGPGTRLTVL.

The CDR3 coding sequence is TGTGCCAGCAGTCCCCGGGGTAGCGGGACTAGCACAGATACGCAGTATTTT. It yields the protein CASSPRGSGTSTDTQYF. The chain has TRBV9 and TRBJ2-3, with 8 bases aligning to TRBD2. The V gene's germline CDR1 is SGDLS and CDR2 YYNGEE. V trimming: 5 bases; J trimming: 0 bases; junction bases outside the gene matches: 11. The length of the CDR3 is 17 residues.

There are a few counts of this clone. The V and J genes are TRBV5-4 and TRBJ1-5, with D maybe TRBD1 (5 bases). V was cut by 2 bases and J by 6 bases, with 9 bases left in between. This CDR3 region has 13 residues. Germline CDR1 SGHNT, CDR2 YYREEE (reference sequence). The CDR3 protein is CASSFRGLQPQHF. In DNA form, the CDR3 reads TGTGCCAGCAGCTTCCGGGGACTTCAGCCCCAGCATTTT.

This clone was picked up a small number of times. The chain is built from TRBV19 and TRBJ1-2; D remains ambiguous. The CDR3 spans 14 residues. The V and J ends lost 6 bases and 2 bases respectively, with 13 bases between them. From germline, CDR1 is LNHDA and CDR2 SQIVND (reference sequence). The CDR3 DNA follows: TGTGCCAGTAGCCCTACGGTCCACAACTATGGCTACACCTTC. Amino acids: CASSPTVHNYGYTF. Supplemented by reference TRBV19 and TRBJ1-2, the full variable domain reads DGGITQSPKYLFRKEGQNVTLSCEQNLNHDAMYWYRQDPGQGLRLIYYSQIVNDFQKGDIAEGYSVSREKKESFPLTVTSAQKNPTAFYLCASSPTVHNYGYTFGSGTRLTVV.

The J gene is TRBJ2-5, the V gene TRBV2, with D perhaps TRBD2 (5 bases). The CDR3 consists of 13 residues. The germline V gene encodes CDR1 SNHLY and CDR2 FYNNEI. V lost 3 bases, J lost 7 bases, and 12 bases lay in between. CDR3 sequence reads: CASSDEGSVTQYF. DNA for the CDR3: TGTGCCAGCAGTGACGAGGGTTCGGTGACCCAGTACTTC.

This clone came up a few times. This chain uses TRBV11-2 with TRBJ2-1, with 10 positions matching TRBD2. The CDR3 consists of 18 residues. Trimming took 6 bases from V and 2 from J; bases not matched to a gene: 13. Germline-derived CDR1 and CDR2 are SGHAT and FQNNGV. CDR3 in amino acids: CASRKGGLAGVAYNEQFF. The CDR3 DNA reads as TGTGCCAGCAGAAAGGGGGGGCTAGCGGGAGTCGCCTACAATGAGCAGTTCTTC.

This clone was seen more than once but under ten times. V and J are TRBV10-3 and TRBJ2-3; the match to TRBD2 covers 7 bases. The CDR3 has 16 amino acids. Looked up from germline, CDR1 is ENHRY and CDR2 is SYGVKD. J lost 2 bases, V lost 3 bases, and 8 bases had no gene match. Here the CDR3 reads CAISDPGSGLTDTQYF. The CDR3 region has the DNA TGTGCCATCAGTGACCCCGGTAGCGGGCTCACAGATACGCAGTATTTT.